This is a list of T cell receptor beta chains from one sample in a study of blood T cell repertoires in COVID-19. TCRdb's table, derived via immunoSEQ multiplex PCR, lists solely in-frame clones and lacks some. Here the sample spans roughly 150,000 clones, approximately 78% being singletons. What was sequenced was peripheral blood. The source of these receptors is a human donor with acute or convalescent COVID-19. The donor label of this sample is uncertain. The CDR3 runs from the conserved cysteine through the conserved F or W. The D gene is left open where the match is weak. Clone size appears in some rows only: once, few, many, or a class for an expanded clone.

d_gene	v_gene	abundance	j_gene	CDR3aa	CDR3nt
TRBD1	TRBV7-9	-	TRBJ1-5	CASSGDSFSPQHF	TGTGCCAGCAGCGGGGACAGCTTCTCGCCCCAGCATTTT
TRBD1	TRBV27	-	TRBJ2-7	CASSLSQGETYEQYF	TGTGCCAGCAGTTTATCGCAGGGGGAGACCTACGAGCAGTACTTC
-	TRBV4-3	-	TRBJ2-3	CASSQVLTGADTQYF	TGCGCCAGCAGCCAAGTGTTGACGGGGGCAGATACGCAGTATTTT
-	TRBV19	many	TRBJ1-3	CASSIDRWKRNTIYF	TGTGCCAGTAGTATCGACAGATGGAAGAGAAACACCATATATTTT
TRBD1	TRBV30	-	TRBJ1-1	CAWSVGDRAGPTEAFF	TGTGCCTGGAGTGTGGGGGACAGAGCCGGGCCCACTGAAGCTTTCTTT
TRBD1	TRBV5-1	-	TRBJ1-5	CASSPGQEKGNQPQHF	TGCGCCAGCAGCCCAGGACAGGAAAAGGGCAATCAGCCCCAGCATTTT
-	TRBV7-9	-	TRBJ1-1	CASSLAGVTEAFF	TGTGCCAGCAGCTTAGCGGGAGTTACAGAAGCTTTCTTT
-	TRBV6-5	-	TRBJ2-5	CASSKPQVGTQYF	TGTGCCAGCAGTAAACCCCAGGTTGGGACCCAGTACTTC
-	TRBV11-2	-	TRBJ1-4	CASSFGASATNEKLFF	TGTGCCAGCAGCTTTGGGGCGTCAGCAACTAATGAAAAACTGTTTTTT
TRBD2	TRBV5-4	-	TRBJ2-3	CASSLAGGPSTDTQYF	TGTGCCAGCAGCTTAGCGGGGGGGCCGAGCACAGATACGCAGTATTTT
TRBD1	TRBV5-1	-	TRBJ2-7	CASSPQGLYEQYF	TGCGCCAGCAGTCCACAGGGGCTATACGAGCAGTACTTC
-	TRBV2	-	TRBJ1-2	CASSVGGLDYGYTF	TGTGCCAGCAGTGTAGGGGGTTTGGACTATGGCTACACCTTC
-	TRBV7-9	-	TRBJ2-7	CASSLASVIYEQYF	TGTGCCAGCAGCTTAGCGTCAGTGATCTACGAGCAGTACTTC
TRBD1	TRBV9	-	TRBJ1-2	CASSGQGQANYGYTF	TGTGCCAGCAGCGGACAGGGCCAAGCTAACTATGGCTACACCTTC
-	TRBV27	-	TRBJ1-1	CASSLYPHQDTEAFF	TGTGCCAGCAGTTTATACCCCCATCAGGACACTGAAGCTTTCTTT
TRBD2	TRBV19	-	TRBJ2-1	CASSISGGANEQFF	TGTGCCAGTAGTATAAGCGGGGGGGCGAATGAGCAGTTCTTC
TRBD1	TRBV30	-	TRBJ1-2	CAWSNAGTGIFVNYGYTF	TGTGCCTGGAGTAACGCCGGGACAGGGATATTTGTTAACTATGGCTACACCTTC
-	TRBV3-1/TRBV3-2	-	TRBJ1-4	CASSPGVEKLFF	TGTGCCAGCAGCCCGGGGGTTGAAAAACTGTTTTTT
TRBD1	TRBV4-2	-	TRBJ1-4	CASSHETGNEKLFF	TGTGCCAGCAGCCACGAGACAGGGAATGAAAAACTGTTTTTT
-	TRBV30	-	TRBJ1-1	CAWSPGWSAFF	TGTGCCTGGAGTCCCGGGTGGTCGGCTTTCTTT
-	TRBV13	few	TRBJ1-2	CASSLAQGLGNYGYTF	TGTGCCAGCAGCTTAGCTCAGGGGTTGGGGAACTATGGCTACACCTTC
-	TRBV9	once	TRBJ1-2	CASSGGQFFYGYTF	TGTGCCAGCAGCGGTGGACAATTCTTCTATGGCTACACCTTC
-	TRBV25-1	once	TRBJ1-2	CASSRVGGDYGYTF	TGTGCCAGCAGTCGAGTTGGCGGGGACTATGGCTACACCTTC
TRBD2	TRBV7-9	few	TRBJ2-3	CASSSSGVADTQYF	TGTGCCAGCAGCTCTAGCGGGGTAGCAGATACGCAGTATTTT
-	TRBV19	-	TRBJ1-5	CASDDRYNQPQHF	TGTGCCAGTGACGACAGGTACAATCAGCCCCAGCATTTT
-	TRBV15	-	TRBJ2-7	CATSRDRQATYEQYF	TGTGCCACCAGCAGAGACCGACAGGCGACCTACGAGCAGTACTTC
-	TRBV6-1	-	TRBJ1-2	CASSELSSYGYTF	TGTGCCAGCAGTGAACTATCAAGCTATGGCTACACCTTC
TRBD1	TRBV6-5	-	TRBJ2-1	CASSPDREPYNEQFF	TGTGCCAGCAGCCCAGACAGGGAACCCTACAATGAGCAGTTCTTC
TRBD1	TRBV5-8	few	TRBJ2-7	CASSRQGPEQYF	TGTGCCAGCAGCAGACAGGGTCCCGAGCAGTACTTC
-	TRBV19	-	TRBJ1-1	CASKTLQRGDTEAFF	TGTGCCAGTAAAACCCTCCAGCGGGGGGACACTGAAGCTTTCTTT
-	TRBV30	few	TRBJ1-3	CAWSAAGASGNTIYF	TGTGCCTGGAGTGCCGCGGGGGCGTCTGGAAACACCATATATTTT
TRBD1	TRBV6-5	-	TRBJ1-1	CASSYSETGGSEAFF	TGTGCCAGCAGTTATTCCGAGACAGGGGGTTCTGAAGCTTTCTTT
-	TRBV3-1/TRBV3-2	-	TRBJ1-2	CASSEGRGGFYGYTF	TGTGCCAGCAGCGAAGGCCGGGGGGGGTTTTATGGCTACACCTTC
-	TRBV5-1	-	TRBJ1-2	CASSLAGGDGYTF	TGCGCCAGCAGCTTGGCCGGAGGGGATGGCTACACCTTC
TRBD2	TRBV11-2	once	TRBJ2-5	CASSLVSGGLDETQYF	TGTGCCAGCAGCTTAGTGTCGGGGGGGCTCGATGAGACCCAGTACTTC
-	TRBV6-5	-	TRBJ1-2	CASSYSGYGYTF	TGTGCCAGCAGTTACTCCGGCTATGGCTACACCTTC
TRBD2	TRBV7-6	-	TRBJ2-1	CASSRPPSGAYNEQFF	TGTGCCAGCAGCCGCCCCCCTAGCGGAGCCTACAATGAGCAGTTCTTC
-	TRBV30	-	TRBJ1-1	CAWSATGRPEAFF	TGTGCCTGGAGTGCTACAGGGCGACCTGAAGCTTTCTTT
-	TRBV10-3	-	TRBJ2-2	CAISDEKFDSFTGELFF	TGTGCCATCAGTGACGAAAAATTCGACAGCTTCACCGGGGAGCTGTTTTTT
TRBD1	TRBV7-2	-	TRBJ1-5	CASSLTGTGPQPQHF	TGTGCCAGCAGTCTAACCGGGACAGGGCCGCAGCCCCAGCATTTT
-	TRBV6-2/TRBV6-3	-	TRBJ1-1	CASSYQVNTEAFF	TGTGCCAGCAGTTACCAGGTGAACACTGAAGCTTTCTTT
-	TRBV2	-	TRBJ2-7	CASSEVVSEQYF	TGTGCCAGCAGTGAAGTAGTCTCGGAGCAGTACTTC